The 23 T cell receptor beta chains below were found in one sample sequenced in a study of OX40 agonist ivuxolimab in advanced cancers. TCRdb keeps only in-frame clones here, not all; method: immunoSEQ multiplex PCR. The table has tens of thousands of clones, more than 85% seen once. The sequencing used CD4+ or CD8+ T cells sorted from blood, collected in a trial of the OX40 agonist ivuxolimab. The receptors shown here come from an adult with an advanced solid tumor such as melanoma, head and neck, liver or kidney cancer.

The CDR3 loop reads CASKKGDSGANVLTF. In DNA, the CDR3 is TGTGCCAGCAAAAAAGGGGATTCTGGGGCCAACGTCCTGACTTTC. The V gene is TRBV28, the J gene TRBJ2-6, with a possible D match to TRBD1 (5 bases). CDR1 and CDR2 (germline): MDHEN, SYDVKM. The V and J ends lost 7 bases and 1 base respectively, with 11 bases between them. CDR3 length: 15 residues.

The gene calls are TRBV28 and TRBJ1-2; D gene unclear. The CDR3 covers 13 residues. The germline CDR1 and CDR2 sequences are MDHEN and SYDVKM. V was shortened by 8 bases and J by 8 bases, with 18 bases between the two germline ends. In DNA form, the CDR3 reads TGTGCCAGCGTAGAAAGCCCGACTAGCGGCTACACCTTC. Its protein is CASVESPTSGYTF.

The chain has TRBV14 and TRBJ2-3; no firm D call. This CDR3 is 15 amino acids long. CDR1 is SGHDN and CDR2 is FVKESK in the germline V gene. With 0 bases removed from V and 5 bases from J, the gap between germline ends came to 12 bases. CDR3 loop: CASSQERLWGDTQYF. CDR3 in DNA: TGTGCCAGCAGCCAAGAGAGGCTTTGGGGAGATACGCAGTATTTT.

V is TRBV7-3 and J is TRBJ1-2; TRBD1 matches at 8 bases. Unmatched junction bases numbered 7, after V lost 4 bases and J lost 9 bases. CDR1 is SGHTA, CDR2 FQGTGA, per germline. This CDR3 has 13 amino acids. The CDR3 is CASSSRQGKSYTF. In nucleotides, the CDR3 is TGTGCCAGCAGCTCCAGACAGGGGAAGAGCTACACCTTC.

This sequence joins TRBV11-2 and TRBJ2-5; perhaps TRBD2 as D (5 bases). CDR3 length equals 13 residues. With 6 bases removed from V and 5 bases from J, the gap between germline ends came to 13 bases. Germline values: CDR1 SGHAT, CDR2 FQNNGV. The CDR3 DNA follows: TGTGCCAGCAGGGCTGATAGGGAGGAGACCCAGTACTTC. It translates to CASRADREETQYF.

The rearrangement joins TRBV2 to TRBJ1-1; a possible D gene is TRBD1 (5 bases). The germline gives CDR1 SNHLY, CDR2 FYNNEI. Trimming removed 11 bases from V and 3 bases from J, with 16 bases in between. This CDR3 comprises 13 residues. In DNA form, the CDR3 reads TGTGCCCTGAGGGGAGAGAAGTACACTGAAGCTTTCTTT. Encoded protein: CALRGEKYTEAFF.

The CDR3 DNA reads as TGTGCCAGCAGCGGCGAAGAGACCCAGTACTTC. Its protein product is CASSGEETQYF. The V gene is TRBV9, the J gene TRBJ2-5; no firm D call. The V end was cut by 3 bases, the J end by 3 bases, with 3 bases between. The CDR3 has 11 amino acids. Germline-derived CDR1 and CDR2 are SGDLS and YYNGEE. The full variable domain, in which reference TRBV9 and TRBJ2-5 provide the parts outside the CDR3, is DSGVTQTPKHLITATGQRVTLRCSPRSGDLSVYWYQQSLDQGLQFLIQYYNGEERAKGNILERFSAQQFPDLHSELNLSSLELGDSALYFCASSGEETQYFGPGTRLLVL.

The chain is built from TRBV5-6 and TRBJ2-3, with TRBD1 as a possible D gene (6 bases). CDR3 length equals 14 residues. Germline V CDR1 and CDR2: SGHDT, YYEEEE. V lost 4 bases to trimming and J lost 3 bases, with 12 bases between them. CDR3 sequence reads: CASSGAGTTDTQYF. The CDR3, as DNA: TGTGCCAGCAGCGGAGCCGGGACAACAGATACGCAGTATTTT.

This chain connects TRBV2 to TRBJ2-7; 8 nucleotides align to TRBD1. The CDR3 contains 14 residues. V lost 9 bases to trimming and J lost 3 bases; unmatched junction nucleotides: 10. The germline CDR1 and CDR2 sequences are SNHLY and FYNNEI. CDR3 protein: CASGPGGARYEQYF. The CDR3, as DNA: TGTGCCAGTGGGCCAGGGGGCGCACGCTACGAGCAGTACTTC.

The chain links TRBV7-2 to TRBJ1-5; D possibly corresponds to TRBD1 (6 bases). V was shortened by 5 bases and J by 3 bases, with 11 bases between the two germline ends. This CDR3 spans 14 amino acids. The germline CDR1 and CDR2 sequences are SGHTA and FQGNSA. The CDR3 DNA sequence: TGTGCCAGCAGCCTTGGGACAAACAATCAGCCCCAGCATTTT. This sequence encodes CASSLGTNNQPQHF.

The chain uses TRBV11-2 and TRBJ2-1, with TRBD2 identical over 7 bases. The CDR3 extends over 12 amino acids. Germline V lookup: CDR1 SGHAT, CDR2 FQNNGV. The CDR3 sequence is CAWGGSYNEQFF. CDR3 DNA sequence: TGTGCTTGGGGGGGGTCCTACAATGAGCAGTTCTTC.

The rearrangement uses TRBV29-1 and TRBJ2-5; TRBD2 matches at 9 bases. Germline trimming cut 6 bases from V and 4 bases from J; bases unmatched to any gene: 9. The CDR3 length is 14 residues. Germline-derived CDR1 and CDR2 are SQVTM and ANQGSEA. CDR3 bases: TGCAGCGTAGGAAGGACTAGCGCCTTAGAGACCCAGTACTTC. Protein product: CSVGRTSALETQYF.

This clone has just one count. This chain uses TRBV7-3 with TRBJ2-7; D is ambiguous. Germline assignment: CDR1 SGHTA and CDR2 FQGTGA. This CDR3 is 13 amino acids long. V gave up 5 bases and J gave up 2 bases, with 10 bases separating them. This CDR3 reads CASSHRFPYEQYF. In DNA form, the CDR3 reads TGTGCCAGCAGCCACCGATTCCCCTACGAGCAGTACTTC.

The chain uses TRBV29-1 and TRBJ2-1, with 10 nucleotides matching TRBD2. The V gene end was trimmed by 0 bases and the J gene end by 10 bases; junction bases not matched to a gene: 9. Germline V gene lookup returns CDR1 SQVTM and CDR2 ANQGSEA. The CDR3 loop spans 15 amino acids. The CDR3 reads CSVEDRAGGPKEQFF. CDR3 in DNA: TGCAGCGTTGAAGATAGAGCGGGAGGGCCAAAAGAGCAGTTCTTC.

This clone was seen only once. This chain joins TRBV5-4 and TRBJ2-3, with D perhaps TRBD2 (5 bases). Trimming shortened V by 2 bases and J by 0 bases, and 13 bases separated the two germline ends. Per germline, CDR1 SGHNT and CDR2 YYREEE (reference sequence). This CDR3 has 16 amino acids. The CDR3 protein is CASSFSQRTSTDTQYF. In DNA, the CDR3 is TGTGCCAGCAGCTTCAGCCAGAGGACTAGCACAGATACGCAGTATTTT.

This CDR3 reads CASSLVHYEQYF. In DNA form, the CDR3 reads TGTGCCAGCAGCTTAGTCCACTACGAGCAGTACTTC. This chain connects TRBV7-9 to TRBJ2-7; D gene unclear. V lost 1 base to trimming and J lost 3 bases, with 4 bases between them. The germline V gene encodes CDR1 SEHNR and CDR2 FQNEAQ (reference sequence). This CDR3 is 12 amino acids long. The complete variable domain, with remaining parts taken from reference TRBV7-9 and TRBJ2-7, reads DTGVSQNPRHKITKRGQNVTFRCDPISEHNRLYWYRQTLGQGPEFLTYFQNEAQLEKSRLLSDRFSAERPKGSFSTLEIQRTEQGDSAMYLCASSLVHYEQYFGPGTRLTVT.

The V and J genes are TRBV11-2 and TRBJ2-7; D is unclear. Germline assignment: CDR1 SGHAT and CDR2 FQNNGV. Trimming cost V 1 base and J 4 bases, with 11 bases left between them. This CDR3 is 14 amino acids long. CDR3 in DNA: TGTGCCAGCAGCTTAGGGGCAGTAGTTTACGAGCAGTACTTC. It codes for CASSLGAVVYEQYF.

The chain uses TRBV7-9 and TRBJ1-2; D ambiguous. The CDR3 is 13 residues long. Germline V gene lookup returns CDR1 SEHNR and CDR2 FQNEAQ (reference sequence). V lost 5 bases and J lost 2, with 9 bases in between. The CDR3, as DNA: TGTGCCAGCAGCCCCCTCTGGAACTATGGCTACACCTTC. It is translated as CASSPLWNYGYTF.

The V and J genes are TRBV14 and TRBJ2-1, with TRBD2 identical over 7 bases. The CDR3 is 14 residues long. Germline CDR1 SGHDN, CDR2 FVKESK. Trimming cost V 2 bases and J 9 bases; bases outside gene matches: 7. Here the CDR3 reads CASSQREGRSEQFF. In DNA form, the CDR3 reads TGTGCCAGCAGCCAAAGGGAGGGCCGTAGTGAGCAGTTCTTC.

This chain links TRBV18 with TRBJ2-5; TRBD1 might be the D (6 bases). The germline V and J ends were trimmed by 2 bases and 5 bases, with 15 bases remaining between them. CDR3 length: 15 residues. Germline V gene lookup returns CDR1 KGHSH and CDR2 LQKENI. This CDR3 is CASSPTSSRGETQYF. CDR3 bases: TGTGCCAGCTCACCAACGAGCTCGAGGGGGGAGACCCAGTACTTC.

The V gene is TRBV10-3, the J gene TRBJ1-1; TRBD1 agrees at 9 bases. Trimming took 6 bases from V and 4 from J; bases not matched to a gene: 6. The V gene's germline CDR1 is ENHRY and CDR2 SYGVKD. There are 14 residues in the CDR3. In DNA form, the CDR3 reads TGTGCCATCAGGGACAGGGGTGATGGCACTGAAGCTTTCTTT. Translating it yields CAIRDRGDGTEAFF.

The chain has TRBV7-9 and TRBJ2-3; 11 nucleotides line up with TRBD2. The CDR3 runs 15 residues. CDR1 is SEHNR and CDR2 is FQNEAQ in the germline V gene (reference sequence). J gave up 10 bases and V 3 bases, and 9 bases lay outside the gene matches. This CDR3 reads CASSLTSGEWDPQYF. The CDR3 DNA reads as TGTGCCAGCAGCTTGACTAGCGGGGAGTGGGACCCGCAGTATTTT.

CDR3 in DNA: TGTGCCAGCAGCTTGACTTCTAACACCGGGGAGCTGTTTTTT. Amino acids: CASSLTSNTGELFF. The chain uses TRBV7-8 and TRBJ2-2; D not certain. The CDR3 runs to 14 residues. CDR1 and CDR2 (germline): SGHVS, FQNEAQ. Trimming removed 3 bases at V and 2 bases at J, with 7 bases between. Based on the CDR3 plus reference TRBV7-8 and TRBJ2-2, the full variable domain is GAGVSQSPRYKVAKRGQDVALRCDPISGHVSLFWYQQALGQGPEFLTYFQNEAQLDKSGLPSDRFFAERPEGSVSTLKIQRTQQEDSAVYLCASSLTSNTGELFFGEGSRLTVL.